This entry describes one T cell receptor (beta chain). The CDR3 is 16 amino acids. CDR1 is SGHRS, CDR2 YFSETQ, per germline. The ends lost 4 bases at V and 2 bases at J; junction bases unmatched: 12. The sample is drawn from a study of OX40 agonist ivuxolimab in advanced cancers. Study context: Patients in dose escalation had liver, melanoma, kidney or head and neck cancers.

This table comes from immunoSEQ multiplex PCR, and its TCRdb copy is limited to in-frame clones, with some not included. The sample lists about 40,000 clones; about 85% were seen once. Source: CD4+ or CD8+ T cells sorted from blood, taken in a trial of the OX40 agonist ivuxolimab. This TCR derives from an adult with an advanced solid tumor such as melanoma, head and neck, liver or kidney cancer. V is TRBV5-1 and J is TRBJ2-7; 7 bases map to TRBD1. CDR3 amino acids: CASSLRQGEFPYEQYF. CDR3 DNA: TGCGCCAGCAGCCTTAGACAGGGAGAGTTTCCCTACGAGCAGTACTTC.